One sample yielded the 4 T cell receptor beta chains listed below, sequenced in a study of T cell clones after liver transplantation. TCRdb's table, derived via immunoSEQ multiplex PCR, lists solely in-frame clones and lacks some. The sample consists of roughly 20,000 clones, approximately 88% of them appearing once. The sequences come from CD8+ T cells from blood, collected before liver transplant. The receptors were gathered from a human donor who received a liver transplant.

V gene TRBV28 combines with J gene TRBJ2-1; 8 positions match TRBD2. Germline assignment: CDR1 MDHEN and CDR2 SYDVKM. The J segment lost 2 bases and the V segment lost 0 bases, leaving 0 bases of the junction unmatched. The length of the CDR3 is 15 residues. CDR3 in amino acids: CASSLWREAYNEQFF. CDR3 sequence (DNA): TGTGCCAGCAGTTTATGGCGGGAGGCCTACAATGAGCAGTTCTTC.

The chain has TRBV28 and TRBJ2-7; 10 bases line up with TRBD1. The CDR3 length is 16 residues. Trimming cost V 5 bases and J 0 bases; bases outside gene matches: 7. Germline V lookup: CDR1 MDHEN, CDR2 SYDVKM. The CDR3 reads CASSPDRGLSSYEQYF. As DNA, the CDR3 is TGTGCCAGCAGTCCAGACAGGGGGCTCTCCTCCTACGAGCAGTACTTC.

The CDR3 bases are TGTGCCAGCAGTCCGGGGTCTAGCGGGATTATTATTAGCTCCTACGAGCAGTACTTC. Translation: CASSPGSSGIIISSYEQYF. The chain combines TRBV28 with TRBJ2-7, with 9 bases fitting TRBD2. The CDR3 contains 19 residues. V dropped 5 bases and J dropped 0; count of bases not matched to a gene: 17. Germline CDR1 reads MDHEN; CDR2 reads SYDVKM.

The chain uses TRBV14 and TRBJ2-4; no reliable D call. The length of the CDR3 is 15 residues. Trimming removed 1 base at V and 3 bases at J, with 10 bases between. Germline CDR1 SGHDN, CDR2 FVKESK. The CDR3: CASSQASSDKNIQYF. Written as DNA, the CDR3 is TGTGCCAGCAGCCAAGCGTCCTCTGACAAAAACATTCAGTACTTC.